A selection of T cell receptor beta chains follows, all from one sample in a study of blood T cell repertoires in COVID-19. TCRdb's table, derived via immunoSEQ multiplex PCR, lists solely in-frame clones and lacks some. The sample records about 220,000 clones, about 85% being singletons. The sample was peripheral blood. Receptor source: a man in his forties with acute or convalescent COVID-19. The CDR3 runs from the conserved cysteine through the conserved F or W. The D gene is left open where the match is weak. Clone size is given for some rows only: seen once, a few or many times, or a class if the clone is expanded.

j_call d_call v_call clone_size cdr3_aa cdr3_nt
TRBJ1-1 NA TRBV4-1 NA CASSQAVRLNTEAFF TGCGCCAGCAGCCAAGCGGTCCGGTTGAACACTGAAGCTTTCTTT
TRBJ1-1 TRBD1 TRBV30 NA CAWDRGLNPSW TGTGCCTGGGACAGGGGGCTAAACCCGTCTTGG
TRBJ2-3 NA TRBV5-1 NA CASSLNVPRPQDTQYF TGCGCCAGCAGCTTGAACGTCCCTCGCCCCCAGGATACGCAGTATTTT
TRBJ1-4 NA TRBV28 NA CASSFQQPTNEKLFF TGTGCCAGCAGTTTCCAACAGCCAACTAATGAAAAACTGTTTTTT
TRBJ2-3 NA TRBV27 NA CASRPSALLTDTQYF TGTGCCAGCAGGCCTAGCGCCTTACTCACAGATACGCAGTATTTT
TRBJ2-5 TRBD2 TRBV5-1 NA CASSEGLAGIQETQYF TGCGCCAGCAGCGAAGGACTAGCGGGTATCCAAGAGACCCAGTACTTC
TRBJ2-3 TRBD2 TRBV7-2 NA CASSLIIGEREIDTQYF TGTGCCAGCAGCTTAATAATCGGGGAGCGGGAGATAGATACGCAGTATTTT
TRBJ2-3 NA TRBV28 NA CASSLGGLSTDTQYF TGTGCCAGCAGTTTAGGAGGACTATCGACAGATACGCAGTATTTT
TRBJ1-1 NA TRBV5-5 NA CASSLRDPINTEAFF TGTGCCAGCAGCCTCCGGGATCCCATAAACACTGAAGCTTTCTTT
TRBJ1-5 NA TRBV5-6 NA CASTPFGGNQPQHF TGTGCCAGCACCCCCTTCGGGGGCAATCAGCCCCAGCATTTT
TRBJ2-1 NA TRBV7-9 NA CASSLYMGLYNEQFF TGTGCCAGCAGCCTCTATATGGGACTGTACAATGAGCAGTTCTTC
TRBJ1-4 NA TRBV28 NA CASSSGQGRMPNEKLFF TGTGCCAGCAGTTCGGGGCAGGGGCGGATGCCTAATGAAAAACTGTTTTTT
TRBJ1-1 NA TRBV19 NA CASILSPTEEAFF TGTGCCAGTATCCTATCCCCGACAGAGGAAGCTTTCTTT
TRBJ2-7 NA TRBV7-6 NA CASSPISGPRSYEQYF TGTGCCAGCAGCCCTATTAGTGGGCCTCGCTCCTACGAGCAGTACTTC
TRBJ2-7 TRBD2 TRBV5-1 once CASSLGDGRDYEQYF TGCGCCAGCAGCTTGGGGGACGGGAGGGATTACGAGCAGTACTTC
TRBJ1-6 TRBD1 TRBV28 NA CASSSTTGESSPLHF TGTGCCAGCAGTTCCACGACAGGGGAAAGTTCACCCCTCCACTTT
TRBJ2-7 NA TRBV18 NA CASSRDSIDEQYF TGTGCCAGCTCCCGTGACAGTATCGACGAGCAGTACTTC
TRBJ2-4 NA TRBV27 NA CASSLRLQNIQYF TGTGCCAGCAGTCTGCGACTCCAAAACATTCAGTACTTC
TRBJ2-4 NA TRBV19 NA CASSIVWVGALNIQYF TGTGCCAGTAGTATAGTTTGGGTGGGGGCTCTGAACATTCAGTACTTC
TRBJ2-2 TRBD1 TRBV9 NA CASSTTGGDIGELFF TGTGCCAGCAGCACAACAGGGGGCGATATCGGGGAGCTGTTTTTT
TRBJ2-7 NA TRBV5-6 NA CASSQGPASYEQYF TGTGCCAGCAGCCAGGGGCCAGCCTCCTACGAGCAGTACTTC
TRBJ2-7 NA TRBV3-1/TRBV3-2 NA CASSPETATYEQYF TGTGCCAGCAGCCCGGAGACGGCCACCTACGAGCAGTACTTC
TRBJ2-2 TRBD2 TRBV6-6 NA CASTRGGSSITGELFF TGTGCCAGCACTCGCGGGGGTTCTAGTATTACCGGGGAGCTGTTTTTT
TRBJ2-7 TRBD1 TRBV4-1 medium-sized CASSQGPGQRHEQYF TGCGCCAGCAGCCAAGGTCCGGGACAGAGACACGAGCAGTACTTC
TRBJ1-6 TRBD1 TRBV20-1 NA CSASTGTGVSPLHF TGCAGTGCGAGTACCGGGACAGGGGTTTCACCCCTCCACTTT
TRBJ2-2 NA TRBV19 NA CASTQDFTGELFF TGTGCCAGTACCCAGGACTTCACCGGGGAGCTGTTTTTT
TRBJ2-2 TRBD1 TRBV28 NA CASSSTGQGAFGELFF TGTGCCAGCAGTTCTACAGGACAGGGGGCGTTTGGGGAGCTGTTTTTT
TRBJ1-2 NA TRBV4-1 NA CASSPDRLQTNYGYTF TGCGCCAGCAGCCCTGACAGGCTCCAAACTAACTATGGCTACACCTTC
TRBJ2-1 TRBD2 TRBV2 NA CASSELVAGGNEQFF TGTGCCAGCAGTGAATTGGTAGCGGGGGGGAATGAGCAGTTCTTC
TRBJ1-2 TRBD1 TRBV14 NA CASSQVTGDLYGYTF TGTGCCAGCAGCCAAGTGACAGGGGATCTCTATGGCTACACCTTC
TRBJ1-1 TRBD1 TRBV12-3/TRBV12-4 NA CASNLQGATEAFF TGTGCCAGCAACTTACAGGGGGCGACTGAAGCTTTCTTT
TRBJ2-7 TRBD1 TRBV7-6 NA CASSLLGQGESPYEQYF TGTGCCAGCAGCTTACTAGGTCAGGGGGAGAGTCCCTACGAGCAGTACTTC
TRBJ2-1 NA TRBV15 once CATSRDDRNEQFF TGTGCCACCAGCAGAGATGACAGGAATGAGCAGTTCTTC
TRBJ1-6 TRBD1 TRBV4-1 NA CASSQVPGQGAYNSPLHF TGCGCCAGCAGCCAAGTCCCGGGACAGGGGGCCTATAATTCACCCCTCCACTTT
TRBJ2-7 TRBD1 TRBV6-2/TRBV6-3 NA CASSYHTSRDRVAHEQYF TGTGCCAGCAGTTACCACACGTCCCGGGACAGGGTTGCCCACGAGCAGTACTTC